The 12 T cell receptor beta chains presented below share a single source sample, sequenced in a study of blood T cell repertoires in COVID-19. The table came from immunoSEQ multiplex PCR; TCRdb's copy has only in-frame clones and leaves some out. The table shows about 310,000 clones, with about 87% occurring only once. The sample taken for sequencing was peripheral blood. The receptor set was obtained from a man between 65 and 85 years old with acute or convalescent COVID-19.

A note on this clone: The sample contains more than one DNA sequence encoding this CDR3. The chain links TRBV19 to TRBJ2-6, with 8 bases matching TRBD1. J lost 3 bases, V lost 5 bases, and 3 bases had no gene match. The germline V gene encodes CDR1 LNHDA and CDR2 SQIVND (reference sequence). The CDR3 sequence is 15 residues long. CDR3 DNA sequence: TGTGCCAGTAGTTCAGGGGGCAGTGGGGCCAACGTCCTGACTTTC. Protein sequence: CASSSGGSGANVLTF.

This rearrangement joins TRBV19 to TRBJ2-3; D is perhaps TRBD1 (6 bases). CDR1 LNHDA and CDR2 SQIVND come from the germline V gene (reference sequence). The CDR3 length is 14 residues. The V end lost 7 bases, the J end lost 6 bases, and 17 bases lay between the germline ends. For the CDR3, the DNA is TGTGCCAGTAAGGTGGGACACAACTCTGATACGCAGTATTTT. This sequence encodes CASKVGHNSDTQYF.

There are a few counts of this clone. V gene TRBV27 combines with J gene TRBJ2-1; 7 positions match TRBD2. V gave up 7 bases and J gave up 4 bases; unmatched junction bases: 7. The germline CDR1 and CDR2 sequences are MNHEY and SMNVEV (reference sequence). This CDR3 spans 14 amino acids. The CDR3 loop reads CASKLAPQYNEQFF. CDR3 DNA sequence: TGTGCCAGCAAACTAGCGCCCCAATACAATGAGCAGTTCTTC.

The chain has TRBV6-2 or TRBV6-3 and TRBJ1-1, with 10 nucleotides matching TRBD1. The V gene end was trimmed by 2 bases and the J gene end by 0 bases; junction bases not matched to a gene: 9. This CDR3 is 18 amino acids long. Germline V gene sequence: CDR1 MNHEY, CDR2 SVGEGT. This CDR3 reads CASSYELRTGGLNTEAFF. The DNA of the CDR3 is TGTGCCAGCAGTTACGAACTTAGGACAGGGGGTTTGAACACTGAAGCTTTCTTT.

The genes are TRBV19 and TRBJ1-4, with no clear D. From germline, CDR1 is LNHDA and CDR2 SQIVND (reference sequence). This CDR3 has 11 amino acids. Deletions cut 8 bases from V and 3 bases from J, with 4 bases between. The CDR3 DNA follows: TGTGCCAGTTTCGCTAATGAAAAACTGTTTTTT. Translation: CASFANEKLFF.

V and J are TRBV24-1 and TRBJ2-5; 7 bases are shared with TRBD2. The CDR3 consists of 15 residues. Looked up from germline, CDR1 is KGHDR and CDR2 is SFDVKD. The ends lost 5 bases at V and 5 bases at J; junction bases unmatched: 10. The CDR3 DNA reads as TGTGCCACCAGTGCGATCGATGGAGCGGGGGAGACCCAGTACTTC. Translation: CATSAIDGAGETQYF.

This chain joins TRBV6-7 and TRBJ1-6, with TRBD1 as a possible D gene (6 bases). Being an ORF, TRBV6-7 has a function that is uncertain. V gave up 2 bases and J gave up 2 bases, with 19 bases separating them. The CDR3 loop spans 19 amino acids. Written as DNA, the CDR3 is TGTGCCAGCAGTTACAACAGGGAGGGATTATTGACCTATAATTCACCCCTCCACTTT. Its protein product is CASSYNREGLLTYNSPLHF.

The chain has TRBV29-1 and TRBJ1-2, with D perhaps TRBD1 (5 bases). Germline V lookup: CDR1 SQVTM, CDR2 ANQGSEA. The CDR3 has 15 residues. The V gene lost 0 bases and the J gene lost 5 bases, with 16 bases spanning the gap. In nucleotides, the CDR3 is TGCAGCGTTGAAGATCTTGCGGGGGTAGGGTATGGCTACACCTTC. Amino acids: CSVEDLAGVGYGYTF. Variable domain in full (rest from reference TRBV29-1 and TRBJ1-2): SAVISQKPSRDICQRGTSLTIQCQVDSQVTMMFWYRQQPGQSLTLIATANQGSEATYESGFVIDKFPISRPNLTFSTLTVSNMSPEDSSIYLCSVEDLAGVGYGYTFGSGTRLTVV.

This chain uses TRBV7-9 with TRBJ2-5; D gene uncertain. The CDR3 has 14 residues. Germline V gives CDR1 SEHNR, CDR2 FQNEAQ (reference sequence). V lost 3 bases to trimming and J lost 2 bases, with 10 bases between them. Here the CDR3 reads CASSFLVIQETQYF. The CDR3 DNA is TGTGCCAGCAGCTTTCTAGTGATACAAGAGACCCAGTACTTC. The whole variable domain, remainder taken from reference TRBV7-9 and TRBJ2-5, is DTGVSQNPRHKITKRGQNVTFRCDPISEHNRLYWYRQTLGQGPEFLTYFQNEAQLEKSRLLSDRFSAERPKGSFSTLEIQRTEQGDSAMYLCASSFLVIQETQYFGPGTRLLVL.

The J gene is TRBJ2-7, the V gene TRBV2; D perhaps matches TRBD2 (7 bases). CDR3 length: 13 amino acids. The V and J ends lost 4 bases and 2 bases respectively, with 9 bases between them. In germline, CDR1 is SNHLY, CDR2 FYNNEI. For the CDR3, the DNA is TGTGCCAGCAGTGGGGGGGGGCCCTACGAGCAGTACTTC. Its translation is CASSGGGPYEQYF.

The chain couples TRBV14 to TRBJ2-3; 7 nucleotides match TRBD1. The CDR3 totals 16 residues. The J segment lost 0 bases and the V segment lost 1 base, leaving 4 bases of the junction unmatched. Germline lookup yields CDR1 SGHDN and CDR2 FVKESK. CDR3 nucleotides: TGTGCCAGCAGCCAAGGGACAGGCCTAAGCACAGATACGCAGTATTTT. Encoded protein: CASSQGTGLSTDTQYF.

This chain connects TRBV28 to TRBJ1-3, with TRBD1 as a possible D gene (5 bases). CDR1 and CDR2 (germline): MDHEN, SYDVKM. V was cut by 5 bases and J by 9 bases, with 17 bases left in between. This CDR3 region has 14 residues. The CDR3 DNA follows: TGTGCCAGCAGTGCCGGACATTTCCAGGGCACCATATATTTT. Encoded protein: CASSAGHFQGTIYF.